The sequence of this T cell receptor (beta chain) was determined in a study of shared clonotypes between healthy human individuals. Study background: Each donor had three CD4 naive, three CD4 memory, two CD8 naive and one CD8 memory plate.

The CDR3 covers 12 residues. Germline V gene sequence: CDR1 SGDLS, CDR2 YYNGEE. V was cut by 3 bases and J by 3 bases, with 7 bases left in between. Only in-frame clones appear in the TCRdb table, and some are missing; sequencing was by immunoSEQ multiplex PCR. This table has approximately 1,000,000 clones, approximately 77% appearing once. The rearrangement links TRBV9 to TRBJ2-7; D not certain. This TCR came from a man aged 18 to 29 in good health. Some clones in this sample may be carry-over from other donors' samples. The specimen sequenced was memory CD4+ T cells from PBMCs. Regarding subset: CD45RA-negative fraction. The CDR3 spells CASSDGDYEQYF. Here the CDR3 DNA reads TGTGCCAGCAGCGACGGTGACTACGAGCAGTACTTC.